This T cell receptor beta chain was found in a study of beta chain features in type 1 diabetes. Isolated RNA was reverse transcribed in full, so expressed TCRB transcripts were sequenced. The data were produced by immunoSEQ multiplex PCR, yet TCRdb's version contains in-frame clones alone and is incomplete. This sample carries under 70,000 clones, just under 65% of them seen once, and the ten largest clones take around 0.29%. Broader study findings: Type 1 diabetes patients had TCRB CDR3s that were shorter (moderately but significantly so) in all four CD4+ subsets. Cells that show high TCR expression could be over-represented by cDNA sequencing.

This clone was seen once. No antigen is known for it. Specimen: stem cell memory CD4+ T cells from blood. This sequence originates from a woman under 40 with type 1 diabetes.

The CDR3 region has the DNA TGTGCCAGCAGTCCTAGCGGGAAGTCCACCGGGGAGCTGTTTTTT. The encoded protein is CASSPSGKSTGELFF. The rearrangement joins TRBV2 to TRBJ2-2; the match to TRBD2 covers 9 bases. Germline lookup yields CDR1 SNHLY and CDR2 FYNNEI. V lost 5 bases and J lost 4; bases outside the gene matches: 5. This CDR3 contains 15 residues.